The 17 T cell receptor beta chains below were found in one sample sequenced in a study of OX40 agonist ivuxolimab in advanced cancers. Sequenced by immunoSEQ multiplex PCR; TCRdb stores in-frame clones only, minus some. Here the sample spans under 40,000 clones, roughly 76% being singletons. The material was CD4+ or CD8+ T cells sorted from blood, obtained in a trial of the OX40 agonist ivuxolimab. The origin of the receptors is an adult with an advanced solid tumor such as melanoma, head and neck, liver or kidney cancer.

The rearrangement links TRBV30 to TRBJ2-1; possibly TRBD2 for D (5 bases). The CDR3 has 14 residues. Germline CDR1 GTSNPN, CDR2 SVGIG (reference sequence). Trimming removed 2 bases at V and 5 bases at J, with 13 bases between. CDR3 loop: CAWSPWTSDNEQFF. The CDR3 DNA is TGTGCCTGGAGTCCATGGACTTCTGACAATGAGCAGTTCTTC.

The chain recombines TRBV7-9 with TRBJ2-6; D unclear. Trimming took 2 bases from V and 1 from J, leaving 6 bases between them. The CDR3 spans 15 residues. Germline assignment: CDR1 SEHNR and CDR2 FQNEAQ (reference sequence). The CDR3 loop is CASSLLGSGANVLTF. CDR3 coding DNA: TGTGCCAGCAGCTTATTGGGATCTGGGGCCAACGTCCTGACTTTC.

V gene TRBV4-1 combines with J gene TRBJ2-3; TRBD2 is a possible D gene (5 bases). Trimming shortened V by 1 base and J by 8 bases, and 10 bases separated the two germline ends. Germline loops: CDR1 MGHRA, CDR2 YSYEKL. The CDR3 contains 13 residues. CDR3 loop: CASSQGEGLTQYF. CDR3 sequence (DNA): TGCGCCAGCAGCCAAGGAGAGGGCCTTACGCAGTATTTT.

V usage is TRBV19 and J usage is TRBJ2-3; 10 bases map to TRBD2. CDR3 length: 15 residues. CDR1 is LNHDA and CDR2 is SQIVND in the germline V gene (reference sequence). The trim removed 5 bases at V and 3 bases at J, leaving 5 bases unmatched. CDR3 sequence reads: CASSPAGGITDTQYF. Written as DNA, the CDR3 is TGTGCCAGTAGTCCAGCGGGGGGGATTACAGATACGCAGTATTTT.

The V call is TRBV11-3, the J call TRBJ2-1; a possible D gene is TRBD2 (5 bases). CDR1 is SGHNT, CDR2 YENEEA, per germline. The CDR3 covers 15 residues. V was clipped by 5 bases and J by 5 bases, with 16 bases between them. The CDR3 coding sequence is TGTGCCAGCAGCCTGGACTTCCTAGCCGACAATGAGCAGTTCTTC. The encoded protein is CASSLDFLADNEQFF.

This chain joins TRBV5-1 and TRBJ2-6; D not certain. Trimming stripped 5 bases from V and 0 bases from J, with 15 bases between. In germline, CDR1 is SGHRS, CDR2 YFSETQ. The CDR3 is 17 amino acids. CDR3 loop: CASSFTGSGSGANVLTF. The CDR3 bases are TGCGCCAGCAGTTTCACCGGGTCCGGCTCTGGGGCCAACGTCCTGACTTTC.

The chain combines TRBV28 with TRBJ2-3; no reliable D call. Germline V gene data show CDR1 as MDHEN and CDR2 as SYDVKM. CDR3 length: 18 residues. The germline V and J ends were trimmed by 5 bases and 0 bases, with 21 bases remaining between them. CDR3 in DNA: TGTGCCAGCAGTCCCCTGGTTCCTCCAACCCCTAGCACAGATACGCAGTATTTT. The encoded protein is CASSPLVPPTPSTDTQYF.

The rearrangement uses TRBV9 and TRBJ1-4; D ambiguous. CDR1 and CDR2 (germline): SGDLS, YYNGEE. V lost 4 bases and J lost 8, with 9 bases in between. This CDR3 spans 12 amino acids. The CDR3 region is CASSRPGEKLFF. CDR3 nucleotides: TGTGCCAGCAGCCGCCCTGGGGAAAAACTGTTTTTT.

The CDR3: CASSKEGRVGDTQYF. In nucleotides, the CDR3 is TGTGCCAGCAGCAAAGAGGGGCGGGTGGGAGATACGCAGTATTTT. This chain uses TRBV21-1 with TRBJ2-3. TRBV21-1 is tagged as a pseudogene. CDR3 length: 15 residues.

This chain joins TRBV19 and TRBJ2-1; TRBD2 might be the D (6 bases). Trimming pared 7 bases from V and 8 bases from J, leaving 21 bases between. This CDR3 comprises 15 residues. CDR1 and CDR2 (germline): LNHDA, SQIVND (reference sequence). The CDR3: CASTPGLGLGDEQFF. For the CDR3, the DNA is TGTGCCAGTACCCCAGGCTTGGGACTGGGGGATGAGCAGTTCTTC.

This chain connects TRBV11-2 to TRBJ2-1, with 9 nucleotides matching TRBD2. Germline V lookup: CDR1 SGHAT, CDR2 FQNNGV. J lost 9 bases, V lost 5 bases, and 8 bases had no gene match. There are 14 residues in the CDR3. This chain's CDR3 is CASSPQRGAGEQFF. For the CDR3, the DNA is TGTGCCAGCAGCCCCCAGCGGGGGGCGGGTGAGCAGTTCTTC.

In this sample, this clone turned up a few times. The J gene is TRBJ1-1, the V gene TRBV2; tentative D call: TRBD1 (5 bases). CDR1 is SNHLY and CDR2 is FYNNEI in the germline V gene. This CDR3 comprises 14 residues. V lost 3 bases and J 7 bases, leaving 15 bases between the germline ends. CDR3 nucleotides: TGTGCCAGCAGTGACCCAGGCAGGGCCTTTGAAGCTTTCTTT. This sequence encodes CASSDPGRAFEAFF. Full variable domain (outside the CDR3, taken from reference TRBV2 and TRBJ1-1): EPEVTQTPSHQVTQMGQEVILRCVPISNHLYFYWYRQILGQKVEFLVSFYNNEISEKSEIFDDQFSVERPDGSNFTLKIRSTKLEDSAMYFCASSDPGRAFEAFFGQGTRLTVV.

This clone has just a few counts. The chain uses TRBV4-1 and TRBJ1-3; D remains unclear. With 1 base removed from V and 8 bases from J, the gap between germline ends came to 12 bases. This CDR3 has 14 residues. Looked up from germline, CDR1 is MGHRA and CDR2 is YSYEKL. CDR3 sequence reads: CASSQALRRDTIYF. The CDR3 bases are TGCGCCAGCAGCCAAGCCCTGAGGAGGGACACCATATATTTT.

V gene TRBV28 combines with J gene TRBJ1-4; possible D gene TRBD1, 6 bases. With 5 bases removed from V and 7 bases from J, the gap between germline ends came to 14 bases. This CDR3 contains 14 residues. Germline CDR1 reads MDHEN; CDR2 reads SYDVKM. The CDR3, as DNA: TGTGCCAGCAGTCTAGGGGGGGACGCTGAAAAACTGTTTTTT. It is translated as CASSLGGDAEKLFF. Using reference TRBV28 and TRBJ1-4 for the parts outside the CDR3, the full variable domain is DVKVTQSSRYLVKRTGEKVFLECVQDMDHENMFWYRQDPGLGLRLIYFSYDVKMKEKGDIPEGYSVSREKKERFSLILESASTNQTSMYLCASSLGGDAEKLFFGSGTQLSVL.

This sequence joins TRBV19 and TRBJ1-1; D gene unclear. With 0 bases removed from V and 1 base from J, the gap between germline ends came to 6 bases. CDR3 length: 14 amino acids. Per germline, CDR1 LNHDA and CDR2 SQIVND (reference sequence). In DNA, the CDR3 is TGTGCCAGTAGTATAGATGTTCCGAACACTGAAGCTTTCTTT. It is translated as CASSIDVPNTEAFF.

In nucleotides, the CDR3 is TGTGCCAGCAGCCCGCCGCCGTTCTACGAGCAGTACTTC. Protein product: CASSPPPFYEQYF. The V call is TRBV7-2, the J call TRBJ2-7; D gene ambiguous. Trimming took 5 bases from V and 3 from J, leaving 11 bases between them. Germline values: CDR1 SGHTA, CDR2 FQGNSA. There are 13 residues in the CDR3.

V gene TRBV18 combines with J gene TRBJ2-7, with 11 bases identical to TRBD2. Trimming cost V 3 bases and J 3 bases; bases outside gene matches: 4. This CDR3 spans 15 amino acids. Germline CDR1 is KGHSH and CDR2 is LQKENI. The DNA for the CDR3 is TGTGCCAGCTCACCTCGGGGGACTAGCGGCTACGAGCAGTACTTC. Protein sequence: CASSPRGTSGYEQYF.